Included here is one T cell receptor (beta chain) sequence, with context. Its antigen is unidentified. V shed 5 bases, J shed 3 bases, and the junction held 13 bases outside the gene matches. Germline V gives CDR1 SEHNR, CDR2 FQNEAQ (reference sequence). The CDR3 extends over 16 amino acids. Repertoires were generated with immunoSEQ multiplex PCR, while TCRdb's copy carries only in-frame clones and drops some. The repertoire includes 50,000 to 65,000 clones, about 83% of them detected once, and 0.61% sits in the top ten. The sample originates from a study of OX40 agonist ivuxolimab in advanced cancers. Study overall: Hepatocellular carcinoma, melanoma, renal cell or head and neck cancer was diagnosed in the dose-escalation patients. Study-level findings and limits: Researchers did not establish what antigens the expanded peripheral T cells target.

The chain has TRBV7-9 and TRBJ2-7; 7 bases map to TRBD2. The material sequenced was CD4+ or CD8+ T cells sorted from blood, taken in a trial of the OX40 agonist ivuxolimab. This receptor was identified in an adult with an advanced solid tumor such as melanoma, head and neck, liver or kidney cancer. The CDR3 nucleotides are TGTGCCAGCAGCCTTCTTGGGCGGGAGATGAGCTACGAGCAGTACTTC. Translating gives CASSLLGREMSYEQYF.